Listed below are T cell receptor beta chains from one sample, sequenced in a study of T cells in Graves' hyperthyroidism and ophthalmopathy. TCRdb re-called the multiplex PCR reads with MiXCR, one entry per CDR3 protein. The sample has 300,000 or so distinct CDR3 sequences; 21% are singletons. Sequencing was done on a sample of blood. The source is a woman between 45 and 60 years old with Graves' hyperthyroidism. Both conserved end residues are trimmed from each CDR3. The size of a clone is reported for some rows only, either as once, few or many, or as a class for expanded clones.

J | V | size | CDR3
TRBJ2-7 | TRBV2 | many | ASSATVSYEQY
TRBJ1-5 | TRBV2 | many | ASSEGGRGDQPQH
TRBJ2-3 | TRBV12-3/TRBV12-4 | . | ASSRGTSGGLDTQY
TRBJ2-1 | TRBV3-1 | many | AVLTDRAYNEQF
TRBJ2-5 | TRBV13 | many | ASSSKRGPQETQY
TRBJ2-6 | TRBV6-5 | . | ASSYQGFSSGANVLT
TRBJ2-1 | TRBV5-1 | few | ASSQASGGALFNEQF
TRBJ2-1 | TRBV6-1 | few | ASTRLAGVPNEQF
TRBJ1-4 | TRBV4-1 | . | ASSQDDRASFEKLF
TRBJ2-7 | TRBV11-3 | many | ASSMSGGSSYEQY
TRBJ2-3 | TRBV7-3 | many | ASSLTDNTDTQY
TRBJ2-2 | TRBV19 | . | ASTRDPFANTGELF
TRBJ2-1 | TRBV7-9 | . | ASSLEGFRDLNNEQF
TRBJ2-1 | TRBV5-5 | many | ASSLVSDGNEQF
TRBJ2-7 | TRBV9 | . | ASSVVSAKTAGDYEQY
TRBJ2-7 | TRBV29-1 | many | SVRDSSYEQY
TRBJ1-1 | TRBV27 | many | ASSLNGGGPTEAF
TRBJ1-2 | TRBV7-9 | many | ASSTTGHSGYT
TRBJ2-5 | TRBV29-1 | many | SDTSGAQETQY
TRBJ1-5 | TRBV6-2/TRBV6-3 | . | ASSPPRGTNSNQPQH
TRBJ2-2 | TRBV12-5 | . | ASGYGDRDTGELF
TRBJ1-3 | TRBV28 | many | ASSFSGGGNTIY
TRBJ2-2 | TRBV2 | many | ASRAGSGAGELF
TRBJ1-1 | TRBV20-1 | many | SASSSETAF
TRBJ2-2 | TRBV28 | few | ASRNSGGANTGELF
TRBJ1-2 | TRBV28 | many | ASSKVTANYGYT
TRBJ2-7 | TRBV20-1 | few | SASPLRSSYEQY
TRBJ2-4 | TRBV20-1 | . | SASLAGNRGNIQY
TRBJ1-5 | TRBV28 | many | ASSRPKGGSEKKDSNQPQH
TRBJ1-1 | TRBV28 | . | ASKRQGVRSTEAF
TRBJ1-1 | TRBV3-1 | . | ASSQDLSQALMNTEAF
TRBJ2-2 | TRBV30 | . | AWRRSGARRDTGELF
TRBJ2-1 | TRBV3-1 | many | ASSPGGIVHEQF
TRBJ2-1 | TRBV20-1 | many | SASRDRAIGNEQF
TRBJ2-7 | TRBV20-1 | . | SASGGAIKSSYEQY
TRBJ2-5 | TRBV20-1 | many | SALGLTGYDKETQY
TRBJ2-7 | TRBV5-1 | many | ASSSWTGEEQY
TRBJ2-5 | TRBV20-1 | many | SAAREGGRETQY
TRBJ2-7 | TRBV5-8 | . | ASSLRIRLAGGPGEQY
TRBJ1-1 | TRBV19 | many | AATRDRGRNTEAF
TRBJ2-5 | TRBV28 | . | ASSPGQGRTQY